The 19 T cell receptor beta chains given below trace back to one sample, sequenced in a study of CD8 T cells in ankylosing spondylitis listed by TCRdb under 2017. Library preparation used 5' RACE. Sequencer: Illumina HiSeq 2500. Through fastp at Q25 and MiXCR, TCRdb rebuilt clones from the public reads, retaining in-frame beta chains. Each record represents a unique CDR3 protein, reported with the most common genes and DNA among its rows. The sample has some 330,000 distinct CDR3 sequences on record, 6.5% to 10% of them singletons. Together, the top ten hold approximately 15% of the sample. Their recognized antigens are unknown. Beyond this particular receptor, the publication reports: A TCR beta motif made up of several highly homologous amino acid variants appeared to be characteristic of blood from ankylosing spondylitis patients.

Sequences were obtained from blood, either unsorted or a sorted T cell fraction (not recorded which). The receptors shown here come from a male donor with ankylosing spondylitis.

The chain employs TRBV4-2 and TRBJ2-1; 7 bases map to TRBD2. Germline V gene lookup returns CDR1 LGHNA and CDR2 YNFKEQ. V was pared by 5 bases and J by 4 bases, with 11 bases of the junction left unmatched. This CDR3 is built from 16 residues. CDR3 protein: CASSGVGGSLYNEQFF. The CDR3 DNA reads as TGTGCCAGCAGCGGGGTAGGCGGGAGCCTATACAATGAGCAGTTCTTC.

This clonotype showed up just a few times. The chain couples TRBV5-6 to TRBJ2-7, with D perhaps matching TRBD1 (6 bases). V was trimmed by 2 bases and J by 2 bases, leaving 17 bases between them. This CDR3 comprises 16 residues. Germline CDR1 SGHDT, CDR2 YYEEEE. CDR3 DNA: TGTGCCAGCAGCTTTTCCGGGACAAGCGGCACCTACGAGCAGTACTTC. As protein: CASSFSGTSGTYEQYF.

The chain joins TRBV3-1 to TRBJ1-1, with no clear D. CDR1 and CDR2 (germline): LGHDT, YNNKEL (reference sequence). V lost 3 bases and J 12 bases, leaving 14 bases between the germline ends. The CDR3 covers 12 residues. CDR3 amino acids: CASSQSRSAPFF. The CDR3 nucleotides read TGTGCCAGCAGCCAGTCCCGCTCGGCGCCTTTCTTT.

The rearrangement uses TRBV9 and TRBJ1-1; D not certain. V lost 0 bases and J lost 3, with 12 bases in between. Germline assignment: CDR1 SGDLS and CDR2 YYNGEE. The CDR3 is 15 amino acids. CDR3 amino acids: CASSVGAGLDTEAFF. As DNA, the CDR3 is TGTGCCAGCAGCGTAGGTGCAGGTTTAGACACTGAAGCTTTCTTT.

This clonotype was observed a few times. The chain uses TRBV6-2 or TRBV6-3 and TRBJ2-7; D is ambiguous. The CDR3 extends over 13 amino acids. CDR1 and CDR2 (germline): MNHEY, SVGEGT. V dropped 5 bases and J dropped 3 bases, with 11 bases sitting between them. This CDR3 is CASSAGRVYEQYF. CDR3 DNA: TGTGCCAGCAGTGCCGGCCGGGTCTACGAGCAGTACTTC.

This clonotype was found many times. The chain combines TRBV5-6 with TRBJ1-5; the D gene is possibly TRBD1 (5 bases). The germline gives CDR1 SGHDT, CDR2 YYEEEE. V shed 3 bases and J shed 3 bases, with 10 bases lying between them. This CDR3 contains 14 residues. CDR3 region: CASSSQAYNQPQHF. The DNA for the CDR3 is TGTGCCAGCAGCTCACAGGCGTACAATCAGCCCCAGCATTTT.

As concerns this clonotype: At one of its ends the junction is not consistent with the germline gene, which may arise from a read error. This chain connects TRBV3-1 to TRBJ2-7; the D is unclear. Germline V gene sequence: CDR1 LGHDT, CDR2 YNNKEL (reference sequence). This CDR3 region has 15 residues. The CDR3 DNA sequence: TGTGCCAGCAGTCAAGAACCCCAATCAGCCTACGAGCAGTACTTC. Translated: CASSQEPQSAYEQYF.

In its sample, this clonotype was seen a few times. V is TRBV7-3 and J is TRBJ2-3; a weak D match, TRBD1 (5 bases). The CDR3 is 15 amino acids. The ends were cut back, 5 bases at V and 2 bases at J, with 14 bases in the middle. Germline lookup yields CDR1 SGHTA and CDR2 FQGTGA. The CDR3 here is CASSRGQLLTDTQYF. CDR3 in DNA: TGTGCCAGCAGCAGAGGACAATTACTCACAGATACGCAGTATTTT.

The V gene is TRBV4-1, the J gene TRBJ2-3, with TRBD2 identical over 9 bases. The CDR3 runs to 16 residues. Per the germline V gene, CDR1 is MGHRA and CDR2 is YSYEKL. The V segment lost 3 bases and the J segment 7 bases; nucleotides outside the gene matches: 11. The chain's CDR3 is CASSQTSGTSRNTQYF. As DNA, the CDR3 is TGCGCCAGCAGCCAGACCTCCGGGACTAGCAGGAATACGCAGTATTTT.

This clonotype has just a few counts. The J gene is TRBJ2-3, the V gene TRBV20-1; D is perhaps TRBD1 or TRBD2 (5 bases each). In germline, CDR1 is DFQATT, CDR2 SNEGSKA (reference sequence). Trimming stripped 6 bases from V and 0 bases from J, with 10 bases between. CDR3 size: 13 residues. DNA for the CDR3: TGCAGTGCGATGGGGGTTAGCACAGATACGCAGTATTTT. Its protein product is CSAMGVSTDTQYF.

The chain combines TRBV10-3 with TRBJ2-1, with 10 bases identical to TRBD2. This CDR3 has 17 amino acids. V trimming: 7 bases; J trimming: 3 bases; junction bases outside the gene matches: 12. Germline CDR1 reads ENHRY; CDR2 reads SYGVKD. The CDR3 spells CAITEGVAGGHYNEQFF. CDR3 DNA sequence: TGTGCCATCACCGAAGGAGTAGCGGGAGGACACTACAATGAGCAGTTCTTC.

This clonotype was seen ten or more times. The chain has TRBV9 and TRBJ1-5; no clear D gene. The CDR3 extends over 14 amino acids. V was clipped by 3 bases and J by 2 bases, with 9 bases between them. Germline V CDR1 and CDR2: SGDLS, YYNGEE. CDR3 coding DNA: TGTGCCAGCAGCGGTCGGGATGGCAATCAGCCCCAGCATTTT. This sequence encodes CASSGRDGNQPQHF.

This clonotype was counted many times. CDR3 sequence: CASSSRTSGSVEQYF. The CDR3 DNA reads as TGCGCCAGCAGCAGTAGGACTAGCGGGAGTGTCGAGCAGTACTTC. The chain couples TRBV5-1 to TRBJ2-7, with 13 positions matching TRBD2. The junction had 7 bases not matched to a gene; V was cut back by 4 bases and J by 6 bases. Per the germline V gene, CDR1 is SGHRS and CDR2 is YFSETQ. This CDR3 has 15 residues.

This clonotype occurred a few times. The rearrangement joins TRBV4-1 to TRBJ1-1; 10 bases are a match to TRBD1. The V gene end was trimmed by 8 bases and the J gene end by 0 bases; junction bases not matched to a gene: 6. The CDR3 is 15 amino acids. The germline V gene encodes CDR1 MGHRA and CDR2 YSYEKL. CDR3 DNA: TGCGCCAGCTCCGGGGGACAGGGGCTGAACACTGAAGCTTTCTTT. It is translated as CASSGGQGLNTEAFF.

This clonotype was detected many times. The V and J genes are TRBV2 and TRBJ2-6, with a possible D match to TRBD1 (6 bases). This CDR3 spans 15 amino acids. Germline assignment: CDR1 SNHLY and CDR2 FYNNEI. The V end lost 7 bases, the J end lost 4 bases, and 14 bases lay between the germline ends. The chain's CDR3 is CASILLGAGANVLTF. DNA of the CDR3: TGTGCCAGCATCCTCTTGGGGGCCGGGGCCAACGTCCTGACTTTC.

This clonotype was counted between two and nine times. The rearrangement uses TRBV7-3 and TRBJ2-3; TRBD2 is a possible D gene (5 bases). The V gene lost 2 bases and the J gene lost 2 bases, with 11 bases spanning the gap. The CDR3 is 15 amino acids. Germline CDR1 is SGHTA and CDR2 is FQGTGA. The CDR3: CASSLGEFDTDTQYF. The CDR3 DNA follows: TGTGCCAGCAGCTTAGGGGAGTTTGACACAGATACGCAGTATTTT.

This clonotype was counted only a few times. The rearrangement joins TRBV9 to TRBJ2-3; D is unclear. Germline V gene data show CDR1 as SGDLS and CDR2 as YYNGEE. Between the trimmed V and J ends, which lost 0 bases and 5 bases, there was a span of 4 bases. This CDR3 contains 12 residues. CDR3 residues: CASSVAVDTQYF. CDR3 nucleotides: TGTGCCAGCAGCGTAGCCGTAGATACGCAGTATTTT.

This chain's CDR3 is CAISVAVYNEQFF. The CDR3 DNA reads TGTGCCATCAGTGTAGCGGTCTACAATGAGCAGTTCTTC. The chain has TRBV10-3 and TRBJ2-1; possibly TRBD2 for D (6 bases). Trimming left V 4 bases short and J 3 bases short, with 7 bases between. The CDR3 has 13 amino acids. Germline V gene sequence: CDR1 ENHRY, CDR2 SYGVKD.

This sequence joins TRBV28 and TRBJ2-3, with D hard to call. Trimming stripped 8 bases from V and 3 bases from J, with 18 bases between. The CDR3 consists of 15 residues. Germline loops: CDR1 MDHEN, CDR2 SYDVKM. The CDR3 DNA follows: TGTGCCAGCTTAGGCCTCGCCGGGCGGACAGATACGCAGTATTTT. Amino acids: CASLGLAGRTDTQYF.